This T cell receptor beta chain was obtained from a study of blood T cells in healthy people across ages (dated by TCRdb to the mid-2010s). Describing the broader study: In model experiments, roughly one uniquely barcoded TCR beta cDNA molecule per two T cells was captured by template switching. Using deep sequencing normalized with unique cDNA molecular identifiers, the study measured how TCR beta repertoire diversity changes with age. Using the same blood draw, the study looked at two additional independent replicas of 1 million unique cDNA reads for two donors, one aged 18 to 29 and the other aged 80 or older. Four age groups were formed from the donors: young (average 16 years), middle-aged (approximately 42), aged (around 68) and long-lived (less than 85). Beyond this particular receptor, the publication reports: Estimates of total diversity based on one million sequenced T cells were considered lower bounds and underestimates. Donor CMV infection status was unknown, potentially confounding age-related changes in expanded clonotypes. The percentage of naive T cells measured by flow cytometry correlated strongly with observed TCR beta diversity. Observed TCR beta diversity per million T cells fell roughly linearly with age, and a significant reduction was already apparent by age around 40. Since profiling was done on bulk unsorted PBMCs, naive and antigen-experienced compartments could not be conclusively compared. Compared with the aged group, the long-lived group had more naive CD4+ T cells, fewer expanded clones and increased TCR diversity, suggesting age selection.

CDR1 and CDR2, per the germline V gene, are MNHNS and SASEGT. V was cut back by 6 bases and J by 2 bases, leaving a gap of 17 bases between them. Spanning cysteine to phenylalanine, the CDR3 consists of 15 amino acids. The sequence is cut down to CDR3 DNA, 45 bases in frame from base 1. Donors were approximately 42 systemically healthy Caucasian individuals from Russia aged roughly 6 to 90 years. Each donor gave ten milliliters of peripheral blood, collected into EDTA-treated Vacutainer tubes. Ficoll-Paque density-gradient centrifugation was used to isolate PBMCs, with at least 7 million per sample. Trizol reagent was used to extract total RNA from PBMCs, with at least 5 micrograms per sample. Naive CD45RAhigh/CD27high T cell percentages were measured by flow cytometry on a PBMC aliquot from every donor. The table lists this clonotype with many counts. Its antigen target is currently unknown. Base qualities are not recorded, but no much larger clone differs from it by a single base.

Library prep was done by 5' RACE. TCRdb records Illumina HiSeq 2500 as the sequencer. A second PCR of 7 to 11 cycles was performed with a sample-barcoded 5' primer and a J-beta primer mix. A template-switch 5' adaptor carrying 12 random nucleotides introduced a unique molecular identifier onto each TCR beta cDNA molecule. Each sample yielded at least 3 million CDR3-containing paired-end reads. First-strand cDNA synthesis was performed from all RNA using the Mint cDNA synthesis kit, with priming by a TRBC-specific oligonucleotide. Following uracil-DNA glycosylase treatment, a first 18-cycle PCR with universal primers M1SS and BC2_uni_R was performed on all cDNA. Per the authors' processing: Each sample was normalized by randomly selecting 1 million high-quality reads, each carrying a distinct molecular identifier. Instead of being binned into consensus sequences, reads with shared molecular identifiers were discarded. MiTCR, with a Q25 quality threshold and the strictest error-elimination algorithm, was used for CDR3 identification, clonotype clustering and error correction. A nonparametric unseen species model using Euler transformation provided a lower-bound estimate of total TCR beta diversity. TCRdb's own reprocessing of the public reads used fastp at Q25 and MiXCR and kept productive beta chains. A single entry per CDR3 protein holds the most common genes and DNA from its merged rows. The V and J calls, along with clone size, are taken from TCRdb and not from the paper's own processing. Counted in this sample were about 930,000 distinct CDR3 sequences; roughly 28% of them appeared once. The top ten hold 10% of the sample.

Another study also made use of these data, one on T cells of mothers and their children. From that second study: The donors were nine systemically healthy Caucasian individuals, made up of three mothers and their six children. cDNA synthesis used all of the extracted RNA, with 1.5 ug of RNA in each 15 ul reaction. In the second PCR, sample barcodes and 2-4 random nucleotides were introduced via the M1S primer. Each mother yielded over 9 million TCR beta CDR3 reads and each child 2.5 million to 3 million reads. In both related and unrelated pairs, thymic selection shapes the output of TCR recombination in a similar way, with inherited differences having only a minor effect. Normalized repertoire overlap was always found to be slightly, but never significantly, higher in related mother-child pairs than in unrelated mother-child pairs. Persistent microchimeric T cell clones were not detected, at a sensitivity of about 100 clones per million clonotypes. In the study, deep NGS was used to compare the TCR beta repertoires of mothers and children, and features distinguishing related mother-child pairs from unrelated individuals were sought. On average, the children were roughly 10 +/- 4 years old, while the mothers were roughly 36 +/- 4 years old. After adapters were ligated using NEBNext reagents, the libraries underwent 100+100 nt paired-end sequencing on an Illumina HiSeq 2000. To avoid cross-contamination, the mother libraries and the child libraries were prepared a month apart and sequenced in separate runs. For each donor, between roughly 500,000 and 2,300,000 distinct TCR beta clonotypes were identified. Naive TCR beta clonotypes were estimated from low-frequency clonotypes matched to each donor's FACS-determined naive share, without sorting.

The TCR comes from a woman between 40 and 55 years old in good health. The V and J genes are TRBV6-1 and TRBJ2-7; matching of 6 bases hints at TRBD2 as the D gene. The material sequenced was blood. The nucleotides read TGTGCCAGCAGCCTACATTGGGAGGACGCCTACGAGCAGTACTTC. Its coded protein is CASSLHWEDAYEQYF.